This T cell receptor beta chain was sequenced during a study of regulatory T cells in long-lasting Graves disease. Turning to the study itself: Those with persistent Graves' disease had received antithyroid drugs for over 5 years with positive TSH receptor antibodies. General study points: Persistent disease preferred TRBV28, TRBJ1-2 and TRBJ2-5. Whereas 966 public clonotypes were shared by new patients, persistent patients shared more, at about 2,500.

Per germline, CDR1 MDHEN and CDR2 SYDVKM. The CDR3 extends over 16 amino acids. Unmatched junction bases numbered 17, after V lost 5 bases and J lost 10 bases. This clonotype was detected a few times. No antigen is known for it. This sample's time point: persistent/refractory GD, antithyroid drugs over 5 years with positive TRAb. The authors made the TCR library using RNA they extracted from PBMCs. The authors drew approximately 10 milliliters of peripheral blood into EDTA tubes. Building of the TCR beta libraries involved iRepertoire HTBI primers and Arm-PCR of CDR3 regions. TCRdb re-analysed the multiplex PCR reads in MiXCR, keeping a single row per CDR3 protein. The data show 420,000 or so distinct CDR3 sequences, around 20% seen once.

The rearrangement joins TRBV28 to TRBJ1-5; TRBD1 agrees at 7 bases. The sequencing here drew on peripheral blood mononuclear cells (PBMCs), taken when the disease was refractory, from a patient treated with antithyroid drugs. This receptor was taken from a female donor with Graves disease. The DNA for the CDR3 is TGTGCCAGCAGTCGCCCCCAGACAGGGTCCCTTGGTCCCCAGCATTTT. As protein: CASSRPQTGSLGPQHF.